A selection of T cell receptor beta chains follows, all from one sample in a study of CD8 T cells in ankylosing spondylitis. TCRdb redid the calling of the 5' RACE reads with MiXCR, one entry per CDR3 protein. The table lists 150,000 to 200,000 distinct CDR3 sequences, approximately 10% of them singletons. Sequencing used blood, either unsorted or a sorted T cell fraction (not recorded which). These receptors all stem from a male donor with ankylosing spondylitis or in good health (not recorded which). CDR3s include the opening cysteine and the closing phenylalanine or tryptophan. The order of the fields is V gene, clone size, D gene, J gene, CDR3 protein, CDR3 DNA. D genes are given only for firm matches. Some rows have no size entry. The others give once, few or many, or a class for an expanded clone.

TRBV7-9,few,.,TRBJ1-4,CASSLAMAHEKLFF,TGTGCCAGCAGCTTAGCCATGGCGCATGAAAAACTGTTTTTT
TRBV10-3,many,TRBD2,TRBJ2-2,CAISDPPSGSTGELFF,TGTGCCATCAGTGATCCGCCTAGCGGGAGCACCGGGGAGCTGTTTTTT
TRBV10-3,many,TRBD1,TRBJ1-2,CAISAGTGYGYTF,TGTGCCATCAGTGCTGGGACAGGCTATGGCTACACCTTC
TRBV14,many,.,TRBJ2-1,CASSQDNVGAREQFF,TGTGCCAGCAGCCAAGATAATGTTGGGGCGCGTGAGCAGTTCTTC
TRBV5-1,many,.,TRBJ1-2,CASKALQGSNYGYTF,TGCGCCAGCAAAGCCCTCCAGGGGAGCAACTATGGCTACACCTTC
TRBV12-3/TRBV12-4,many,TRBD2,TRBJ2-2,CASSFRGLAGVFSSTGELFF,TGTGCCAGCAGTTTTCGTGGGCTAGCGGGAGTCTTTTCGTCCACCGGGGAGCTGTTTTTT
TRBV20-1,few,.,TRBJ2-1,CSAENLRGSYNEQFF,TGCAGTGCTGAAAACCTGAGGGGCTCCTACAATGAGCAGTTCTTC
TRBV27,many,.,TRBJ1-2,CASSLSPTLRGGYTF,TGTGCCAGCAGTCTATCTCCGACACTCCGAGGGGGTTACACCTTC
TRBV6-5,many,.,TRBJ1-5,CASSYSQPSGSNQPQHF,TGTGCCAGCAGTTACTCGCAGCCCTCTGGCAGCAATCAGCCCCAGCATTTT
TRBV4-3,few,TRBD2,TRBJ2-3,CASSQGLAVGPDTQYF,TGCGCCAGCAGCCAAGGACTAGCCGTTGGCCCAGATACGCAGTATTTT
TRBV2,many,TRBD1,TRBJ2-5,CASSQSTGGGRETQYF,TGTGCCAGCAGTCAAAGCACAGGGGGCGGAAGAGAGACCCAGTACTTC
TRBV12-3/TRBV12-4,many,.,TRBJ1-2,CASSPGRGSVYGYTF,TGTGCCAGCAGCCCCGGTAGGGGTTCCGTCTATGGCTACACCTTC
TRBV5-1,few,.,TRBJ2-7,CASSPGQQTYEQYF,TGCGCCAGCAGCCCCGGACAGCAAACCTACGAGCAGTACTTC
TRBV29-1,many,.,TRBJ2-4,CSGGLGLNIQYF,TGCAGCGGTGGACTTGGGTTAAACATTCAGTACTTC
TRBV15,many,.,TRBJ1-1,CATSQKGLGMNTEAFF,TGTGCCACCAGCCAAAAGGGGCTAGGCATGAACACTGAAGCTTTCTTT
TRBV3-1,many,.,TRBJ1-1,CASSQGPGTSEAFF,TGTGCCAGCAGCCAAGGACCCGGGACCTCCGAAGCTTTCTTT
TRBV12-3/TRBV12-4,many,TRBD1,TRBJ1-2,CASSSTRTGAGYTF,TGTGCCAGCAGTTCGACCCGGACAGGGGCTGGCTACACCTTC
TRBV12-3/TRBV12-4,few,.,TRBJ1-5,CASSPETGYSNQPQHF,TGTGCCAGCAGCCCCGAAACGGGTTATAGCAATCAGCCCCAGCATTTT
TRBV12-3/TRBV12-4,many,.,TRBJ1-2,CASSPGQEGHYGYTF,TGTGCCAGCAGTCCCGGCCAAGAGGGGCACTATGGCTACACCTTC
TRBV12-3/TRBV12-4,few,.,TRBJ2-6,CASRGGTGANVLTF,TGTGCCAGCAGGGGTGGTACTGGGGCCAACGTCCTGACTTTC
TRBV10-3,many,.,TRBJ2-6,CAISERDGEAGANVLTF,TGTGCCATCAGTGAGCGGGACGGCGAGGCTGGGGCCAACGTCCTGACTTTC
TRBV6-1,many,TRBD1,TRBJ1-1,CASRETGGRLNTEAFF,TGTGCCAGCAGAGAGACAGGGGGTAGGCTGAACACTGAAGCTTTCTTT
TRBV29-1,many,.,TRBJ2-7,CSVEEEADTGYEQYF,TGCAGCGTTGAAGAGGAGGCGGACACTGGCTACGAGCAGTACTTC
TRBV7-9,.,.,TRBJ1-1,CASSHGGGGDTEAFF,TGTGCCAGCAGCCATGGGGGAGGGGGAGACACTGAAGCTTTCTTT
TRBV29-1,many,.,TRBJ1-1,CSVHRDNTEAFF,TGCAGCGTTCACAGGGACAACACTGAAGCTTTCTTT
TRBV27,few,.,TRBJ2-7,CASSSPRGGLYEQYF,TGTGCCAGCAGTTCTCCGAGGGGAGGACTTTACGAGCAGTACTTC
TRBV29-1,many,.,TRBJ2-2,CSVDLAGTGELFF,TGCAGCGTTGATCTGGCAGGGACCGGGGAGCTGTTTTTT
TRBV7-2,.,.,TRBJ1-1,CASSPGGQFEAFF,TGTGCCAGCAGCCCCGGGGGGCAGTTTGAAGCTTTCTTT
TRBV29-1,.,TRBD2,TRBJ2-5,CSVGLAGGETQYF,TGCAGCGTTGGGCTAGCGGGGGGAGAGACCCAGTACTTC
TRBV5-1,few,.,TRBJ2-5,CASSWDLGTLMRETQYF,TGCGCCAGCAGCTGGGACCTCGGTACCCTAATGCGGGAGACCCAGTACTTC
TRBV13,many,.,TRBJ2-1,CASSLTRSSYNEQFF,TGTGCCAGCAGCCTTACTAGGAGCTCCTACAATGAGCAGTTCTTC
TRBV5-1,many,.,TRBJ1-1,CASSAGTNTEAFF,TGCGCCAGCAGCGCAGGCACTAACACTGAAGCTTTCTTT
TRBV2,.,.,TRBJ1-5,CASKFGNQPQHF,TGTGCCAGCAAGTTCGGCAATCAGCCCCAGCATTTT
TRBV12-3/TRBV12-4,many,.,TRBJ2-3,CASSLRRPPVVDTQYF,TGTGCCAGCAGTTTACGCCGCCCACCCGTGGTAGATACGCAGTATTTT
TRBV20-1,many,TRBD1,TRBJ1-2,CSARATGVDYGYTF,TGCAGTGCTAGAGCGACAGGGGTTGACTATGGCTACACCTTC
TRBV18,.,TRBD2,TRBJ2-1,CASSRAGGIDNEQFF,TGTGCCAGCTCACGGGCGGGAGGGATTGACAATGAGCAGTTCTTC
TRBV5-1,many,TRBD2,TRBJ2-5,CASSGTRASETQYF,TGCGCCAGCAGCGGGACTAGAGCCTCAGAGACCCAGTACTTC
TRBV27,many,.,TRBJ1-4,CASSFIREGTGEKLFF,TGTGCCAGCAGTTTTATCCGGGAGGGGACGGGTGAAAAACTGTTTTTT
TRBV2,many,TRBD2,TRBJ2-3,CASSEESTSGLAGTDTQYF,TGTGCCAGCAGTGAAGAGTCTACTAGCGGGTTAGCAGGAACAGATACGCAGTATTTT
TRBV11-2,.,TRBD2,TRBJ2-3,CASSRTHQGGGNTDTQYF,TGTGCCAGCAGCCGCACGCACCAAGGCGGGGGTAACACAGATACGCAGTATTTT
TRBV3-1,.,.,TRBJ2-1,CASSQITDASKDEQFF,TGTGCCAGCAGCCAGATTACCGACGCTAGTAAGGATGAGCAGTTCTTC
TRBV12-3/TRBV12-4,many,.,TRBJ2-2,CASSLGGPNTGELFF,TGTGCCAGCAGTTTAGGGGGGCCGAACACCGGGGAGCTGTTTTTT
TRBV25-1,many,TRBD1,TRBJ1-1,CASSFRGVNTEAFF,TGTGCCAGCAGCTTCAGGGGGGTGAACACTGAAGCTTTCTTT
TRBV27,many,.,TRBJ1-4,CASSFRGANEKLFF,TGTGCCAGCAGTTTTCGGGGGGCTAATGAAAAACTGTTTTTT
TRBV3-1,many,TRBD2,TRBJ2-3,CASSHPGGLAGYVQYF,TGTGCCAGCAGCCACCCCGGGGGACTAGCGGGGTATGTGCAGTATTTT
TRBV6-2/TRBV6-3,many,TRBD1,TRBJ2-5,CAVRGQGVQETQYF,TGTGCGGTCCGGGGACAGGGGGTCCAAGAGACCCAGTACTTC
TRBV7-2,.,.,TRBJ2-1,CASSLVSDYNEQFF,TGTGCCAGCAGCTTAGTGTCGGATTACAATGAGCAGTTCTTC
TRBV27,many,.,TRBJ1-5,CASSLSQPPNQPQHF,TGTGCCAGCAGTTTATCACAGCCACCGAATCAGCCCCAGCATTTT
TRBV6-6,.,.,TRBJ2-1,CASSYIYNEQFF,TGTGCCAGCAGTTACATCTACAATGAGCAGTTCTTC
TRBV7-2,few,TRBD2,TRBJ2-3,CASSLDSSGGRDTQYF,TGTGCCAGCAGCTTAGATAGTAGCGGGGGGAGAGATACGCAGTATTTT
TRBV12-3/TRBV12-4,many,.,TRBJ1-2,CASSFGGRDYGYTF,TGTGCCAGCAGTTTTGGGGGGCGCGACTATGGCTACACCTTC
TRBV7-9,few,.,TRBJ1-1,CASSLAGANTEAFF,TGTGCCAGCAGCTTAGCAGGGGCCAACACTGAAGCTTTCTTT
TRBV4-3,many,.,TRBJ2-1,CASSQDGVTYNEQFF,TGCGCCAGCAGCCAAGACGGGGTCACCTACAATGAGCAGTTCTTC
TRBV7-7,.,TRBD1,TRBJ2-7,CASSPGQGGTYEQYF,TGTGCCAGCAGCCCCGGACAGGGGGGGACCTACGAGCAGTACTTC
TRBV29-1,many,TRBD2,TRBJ2-1,CSPGLAGGEQFF,TGCAGCCCTGGACTAGCGGGGGGTGAGCAGTTCTTC
TRBV6-1,.,.,TRBJ1-6,CASRRDSQGDSPLHF,TGTGCCAGCAGGCGCGACAGCCAAGGGGATTCACCCCTCCACTTT
TRBV5-1,many,TRBD1,TRBJ2-7,CASSFWTGDYEQYF,TGCGCCAGCAGCTTTTGGACAGGGGACTACGAGCAGTACTTC
TRBV29-1,.,.,TRBJ1-3,CSVDGALGNTIYF,TGCAGCGTTGACGGGGCATTAGGGAACACCATATATTTT
TRBV11-2,few,.,TRBJ1-5,CASSLVAGQRNQPQHF,TGTGCCAGCAGCTTAGTAGCGGGGCAGCGTAATCAGCCCCAGCATTTT